These 20 T cell receptor beta chains originate from one sample sequenced in a study of blood T cell repertoires in COVID-19. Assay used: immunoSEQ multiplex PCR; TCRdb lists only in-frame clones, some missing. The sample includes tens of thousands of clones, more than 65% of them seen just once. The sequenced sample was peripheral blood. The receptors were gathered from a woman of 80 years or more with active or convalescent COVID-19.

The count of this clone is one. The V call is TRBV7-2, the J call TRBJ1-2, with a weak D call TRBD1 (6 bases). The CDR3 runs to 15 residues. The V gene's germline CDR1 is SGHTA and CDR2 FQGNSA. Trimming pared 4 bases from V and 7 bases from J, leaving 19 bases between. The CDR3 sequence is CASSSTQGSYGGYTF. The CDR3 nucleotides read TGTGCCAGCAGCTCAACTCAGGGGAGTTACGGTGGCTACACCTTC.

The J gene is TRBJ2-7, the V gene TRBV27; 8 bases are a match to TRBD1. Germline V gene lookup returns CDR1 MNHEY and CDR2 SMNVEV (reference sequence). V was pared by 4 bases and J by 6 bases, with 8 bases of the junction left unmatched. The CDR3 totals 14 residues. The chain's CDR3 is CASSSWTGPPEQYF. CDR3 nucleotides: TGTGCCAGCAGTTCTTGGACAGGGCCGCCCGAGCAGTACTTC.

Only one count was recorded for this clone. The V gene is TRBV2, the J gene TRBJ2-7; 8 bases agree with TRBD2. Germline V lookup: CDR1 SNHLY, CDR2 FYNNEI. There are 13 residues in the CDR3. V gave up 8 bases and J gave up 6 bases; unmatched junction bases: 9. CDR3 residues: CASAISRGGEQYF. Here the CDR3 DNA reads TGTGCCAGCGCCATCTCCCGGGGGGGCGAGCAGTACTTC.

The chain joins TRBV5-1 to TRBJ2-3; D is undetermined. The germline V gene has CDR1 SGHRS and CDR2 YFSETQ. CDR3 length: 15 amino acids. V lost 4 bases and J lost 1, with 13 bases in between. This CDR3 reads CASSPPVAGTDTQYF. Written as DNA, the CDR3 is TGCGCCAGCAGCCCCCCCGTGGCTGGCACAGATACGCAGTATTTT. The full variable domain, in which reference TRBV5-1 and TRBJ2-3 provide the parts outside the CDR3, is KAGVTQTPRYLIKTRGQQVTLSCSPISGHRSVSWYQQTPGQGLQFLFEYFSETQRNKGNFPGRFSGRQFSNSRSEMNVSTLELGDSALYLCASSPPVAGTDTQYFGPGTRLTVL.

This chain uses TRBV28 with TRBJ1-1, with D unclear. Per the germline V gene, CDR1 is MDHEN and CDR2 is SYDVKM. The V end lost 5 bases, the J end lost 1 base, and 5 bases lay between the germline ends. This CDR3 is built from 12 residues. The CDR3 is CASSAENTEAFF. The CDR3 DNA reads as TGTGCCAGCAGTGCGGAGAACACTGAAGCTTTCTTT.

The V call is TRBV5-8, the J call TRBJ2-5, with D perhaps matching TRBD1 (6 bases). Per germline, CDR1 SGHTS and CDR2 YDEGEE. The V end was cut by 2 bases, the J end by 5 bases, with 10 bases between. The CDR3 is made up of 13 amino acids. The CDR3 bases are TGTGCCAGCAGCTTTAACCAGGGGGAGACCCAGTACTTC. The encoded protein is CASSFNQGETQYF.

This clone has only one observation. The rearrangement links TRBV5-6 to TRBJ1-6; 9 bases agree with TRBD1. V lost 4 bases, J lost 6 bases, and 5 bases stayed unmatched. The germline CDR1 and CDR2 sequences are SGHDT and YYEEEE. The CDR3 has 15 residues. This CDR3 reads CASSLGQGSNSPLHF. The DNA of the CDR3 is TGTGCCAGCAGCCTAGGACAGGGGAGTAATTCACCCCTCCACTTT.

The rearrangement joins TRBV5-1 to TRBJ1-1; D is uncertain. CDR1 and CDR2 (germline): SGHRS, YFSETQ. The V and J ends lost 7 bases and 9 bases respectively, with 22 bases between them. The CDR3 consists of 14 residues. CDR3 residues: CASRSREVSDKAFF. The CDR3 bases are TGCGCCAGCCGGTCCCGAGAGGTTTCGGATAAAGCTTTCTTT. The full variable domain, in which reference TRBV5-1 and TRBJ1-1 provide the parts outside the CDR3, is KAGVTQTPRYLIKTRGQQVTLSCSPISGHRSVSWYQQTPGQGLQFLFEYFSETQRNKGNFPGRFSGRQFSNSRSEMNVSTLELGDSALYLCASRSREVSDKAFFGQGTRLTVV.

This sequence joins TRBV3-1 (or the pseudogene TRBV3-2) and TRBJ2-5; maybe TRBD2 (5 bases). Trimming removed 10 bases at V and 2 bases at J, with 14 bases between. Germline lookup yields CDR1 LGHDT and CDR2 YNNKEL (reference sequence). This CDR3 is 13 amino acids long. The CDR3 spells CATLGDYQETQYF. CDR3 in DNA: TGTGCCACTCTCGGAGACTATCAAGAGACCCAGTACTTC.

The chain couples TRBV10-3 to TRBJ2-1; D may be TRBD1 (6 bases). V shed 7 bases and J shed 6 bases, with 10 bases lying between them. CDR1 and CDR2 (germline): ENHRY, SYGVKD. The CDR3 totals 12 residues. Here the CDR3 reads CAIKQGSNEQFF. The CDR3 coding sequence is TGTGCCATCAAGCAGGGGTCCAATGAGCAGTTCTTC.

This chain connects TRBV19 to TRBJ2-1; 9 nucleotides match TRBD1. From germline, CDR1 is LNHDA and CDR2 SQIVND (reference sequence). This CDR3 is built from 15 residues. The junction had 8 bases not matched to a gene; V was cut back by 3 bases and J by 8 bases. The CDR3 region is CASSIRMTGGDEQFF. Written as DNA, the CDR3 is TGTGCCAGTAGTATCAGAATGACAGGGGGGGATGAGCAGTTCTTC.

The genes are TRBV10-3 and TRBJ1-2; 10 bases are shared with TRBD1. The germline V gene encodes CDR1 ENHRY and CDR2 SYGVKD. With V trimmed by 9 bases and J by 4 bases, 11 bases remained unmatched. CDR3 length: 15 amino acids. CDR3 nucleotide sequence: TGTGCCATACTCAGGACAGGGGGTCAGGGCTATGGCTACACCTTC. Amino acids: CAILRTGGQGYGYTF.

The CDR3 DNA reads as TGTGCCAGCAGCTTAGCCCCCCTGCAGTTCTCTGGAAACACCATATATTTT. This codes for CASSLAPLQFSGNTIYF. The rearrangement links TRBV7-2 to TRBJ1-3, with D unresolved. The CDR3 is 17 residues long. From germline, CDR1 is SGHTA and CDR2 FQGNSA. The V gene lost 0 bases and the J gene lost 0 bases, with 12 bases spanning the gap.

This clone has more than one count but fewer than ten. The genes are TRBV3-1 (or the pseudogene TRBV3-2) and TRBJ2-7; TRBD2 is a possible D gene (7 bases). CDR3 length: 16 residues. The V end was cut by 0 bases, the J end by 5 bases, with 17 bases between. Germline values: CDR1 LGHDT, CDR2 YNNKEL (reference sequence). CDR3 in DNA: TGTGCCAGCAGCCAAGATCTAGGGGGGGCGCATAACGAGCAGTACTTC. It encodes CASSQDLGGAHNEQYF.

This clone was counted between two and nine times. The genes are TRBV30 and TRBJ1-6; 8 bases match TRBD1. There are 16 residues in the CDR3. Germline lookup yields CDR1 GTSNPN and CDR2 SVGIG (reference sequence). The junction had 15 bases not matched to a gene; V was cut back by 5 bases and J by 9 bases. CDR3 DNA: TGTGCCTGGGACCGCGCCTCCGGGACAGGACTTTCACCCCTCCACTTT. Its translation: CAWDRASGTGLSPLHF.

The CDR3 DNA follows: TGTGCCAGCAGCTTTAGATGGGGCTACCAAGAGACCCAGTACTTC. It translates to CASSFRWGYQETQYF. The gene calls are TRBV9 and TRBJ2-5, with D perhaps matching TRBD1 (5 bases). With 4 bases removed from V and 0 bases from J, the gap between germline ends came to 13 bases. The CDR3 totals 15 residues. The V gene's germline CDR1 is SGDLS and CDR2 YYNGEE. Full variable domain (outside the CDR3, taken from reference TRBV9 and TRBJ2-5): DSGVTQTPKHLITATGQRVTLRCSPRSGDLSVYWYQQSLDQGLQFLIQYYNGEERAKGNILERFSAQQFPDLHSELNLSSLELGDSALYFCASSFRWGYQETQYFGPGTRLLVL.

The genes are TRBV5-5 and TRBJ2-3; maybe TRBD2 (7 bases). Deletions cut 4 bases from V and 3 bases from J, with 18 bases between. Germline-derived CDR1 and CDR2 are SGHKS and YYEKEE (reference sequence). This CDR3 contains 16 residues. The CDR3: CASSRGPQGGTDTQYF. The CDR3 nucleotides read TGTGCCAGCAGCCGGGGGCCACAGGGAGGGACAGATACGCAGTATTTT.

This clone showed up just a few times. This chain uses TRBV9 with TRBJ2-2, with a weak D call TRBD2 (6 bases). The CDR3 runs to 16 residues. Looked up from germline, CDR1 is SGDLS and CDR2 is YYNGEE. V was clipped by 0 bases and J by 2 bases, with 11 bases between them. Here the CDR3 reads CASSVGISGNTGELFF. As DNA, the CDR3 is TGTGCCAGCAGCGTAGGCATTAGCGGAAACACCGGGGAGCTGTTTTTT.

V and J are TRBV3-1 (or the pseudogene TRBV3-2) and TRBJ2-5; the D is unclear. V was shortened by 1 base and J by 5 bases, with 14 bases between the two germline ends. CDR3 length equals 15 residues. CDR1 and CDR2 (germline): LGHDT, YNNKEL (reference sequence). In nucleotides, the CDR3 is TGTGCCAGCAGCCAAGTGGGTCAGACGGGTGAGACCCAGTACTTC. Residues: CASSQVGQTGETQYF.

V gene TRBV4-3 combines with J gene TRBJ2-1; 10 nucleotides match TRBD1. The trim removed 3 bases at V and 8 bases at J, leaving 7 bases unmatched. This CDR3 spans 15 amino acids. Germline CDR1 LGHNA, CDR2 YSLEER. CDR3 loop: CASSQTGTGVHEQFF. For the CDR3, the DNA is TGCGCCAGCAGCCAGACCGGGACAGGGGTCCATGAGCAGTTCTTC.